The rows below give T cell receptor beta chains drawn from one sample of a study of blood T cell repertoires in COVID-19. Clones were read by immunoSEQ multiplex PCR, and TCRdb kept only the in-frame ones, dropping some. The sample lists 150,000 or so clones, around four fifths occurring once. Sequencing was carried out using PBMCs or T cells enriched from blood (not recorded which). All receptors derive from a woman aged 45-59 years who had recovered from COVID-19. The CDR3 runs from the conserved cysteine through the conserved F or W. Each record gives: D gene, J gene, clone size, V gene, CDR3 DNA, CDR3 protein. A D gene is named only where the DNA matches it firmly. Only some rows state a clone size, as once, few, many or a class for expanded clones.

TRBD2 TRBJ2-3 once TRBV19 TGTGCCAGTAGTATTACTAGCGGGGGGGTACGTGATACGCAGTATTTT CASSITSGGVRDTQYF
- TRBJ1-1 many TRBV12-5 TGTGCTAGTGGTTTAGAGATGAACACTGAAGCTTTCTTT CASGLEMNTEAFF
TRBD1 TRBJ2-5 - TRBV5-1 TGCGCCAGCAGCGCCCGGGACAGAGAAGAGACCCAGTACTTC CASSARDREETQYF
TRBD1 TRBJ2-7 - TRBV27 TGTGCCAGCAGTCGGCGGACAGGGTGGGACGAGCAGTACTTC CASSRRTGWDEQYF
TRBD2 TRBJ2-1 - TRBV28 TGTGCCAGCAGTTTATTAGCGGGGGGGAACAATGAGCAGTTCTTC CASSLLAGGNNEQFF
- TRBJ1-4 few TRBV28 TGTGCCAGCACCCCTGGGGGCACAGCGTTTAATGAAAAACTGTTTTTT CASTPGGTAFNEKLFF
TRBD2 TRBJ2-7 - TRBV5-5 TGTGCCAGCAGCTTAGGGACTAGCGGACTCTACGAGCAGTACTTC CASSLGTSGLYEQYF
TRBD1 TRBJ2-1 - TRBV24-1 TGTGCCACCACCACCGGGACAGGGGCAAGTGATGAGCAGTTCTTC CATTTGTGASDEQFF
TRBD1 TRBJ2-7 - TRBV5-4 TGTGCCAGCAGCGAGGGACAGAGAAGCTCCTACGAGCAGTACTTC CASSEGQRSSYEQYF
TRBD1 TRBJ2-1 - TRBV29-1 TGCAGCGTTGCCGGGACAGGAAATTTCTACAATGAGCAGTTCTTC CSVAGTGNFYNEQFF
- TRBJ1-2 - TRBV28 TGTGCCAGCAGTTTAGGGCAGCTAATCTATGGCTACACCTTC CASSLGQLIYGYTF
TRBD1 TRBJ2-2 once TRBV19 TGTGCCAGTAGACGCTGGGACAGAGACACCGGGGAGCTGTTTTTT CASRRWDRDTGELFF
- TRBJ1-2 - TRBV19 TGTGCCAGTAGTATAGTTGAAGGGGTTTCACGCTACACCTTC CASSIVEGVSRYTF
TRBD1 TRBJ2-5 - TRBV12-3/TRBV12-4 TGTGCCAGCAGTCCCCACAGGGGAGAGACCCAGTACTTC CASSPHRGETQYF
TRBD1 TRBJ1-1 - TRBV2 TGTGCCAGCAGTCCTCGGACAGGGGGCACTGAAGCTTTCTTT CASSPRTGGTEAFF
- TRBJ2-1 - TRBV19 TGTGCCAGTAATCCGGGGGGCACTTACAATGAGCAGTTCTTC CASNPGGTYNEQFF
- TRBJ1-2 - TRBV6-5 TGTGCCAGCAGTTACTCGGGAGTGCAGTCTAACTATGGCTACACCTTC CASSYSGVQSNYGYTF
- TRBJ1-4 - TRBV7-3 TGTGCCAGCAGTCTGGGGGCGAATGAAAAACTGTTTTTT CASSLGANEKLFF
TRBD2 TRBJ2-1 - TRBV7-6 TGTGCCAGCAGCTCCCCCCGCGGTCTAGCGGGGGGGAAGGCTCAGTTCTTC CASSSPRGLAGGKAQFF
TRBD2 TRBJ2-5 - TRBV3-1/TRBV3-2 TGTGCCAGCAGCCCTCAGACTAGCGGAGGAGAGACCCAGTACTTC CASSPQTSGGETQYF
- TRBJ1-1 - TRBV18 TGTGCCAGCTCACCACGGGGGGGATGGATGAACACTGAAGCTTTCTTT CASSPRGGWMNTEAFF
- TRBJ1-2 - TRBV12-3/TRBV12-4 TGTGCCAGCAGTTTAAGGAGGTGGGGAGGCTACACCTTC CASSLRRWGGYTF
- TRBJ1-3 - TRBV11-2 TGTGCCAGCAGCTTAAACAGCCGCGCTGGAAACACCATATATTTT CASSLNSRAGNTIYF
- TRBJ1-2 - TRBV7-2 TGTGCCAGCTCCGACGATTCAGGGGTAAATGGCTACACCTTC CASSDDSGVNGYTF
- TRBJ1-1 - TRBV6-1 TGTGCCAGCAGTGAAGACATCATGAACACTGAAGCTTTCTTT CASSEDIMNTEAFF
TRBD1 TRBJ1-2 - TRBV12-3/TRBV12-4 TGTGCCAGTCGACAGGGGGCCAACTATGGCTACACCTTC CASRQGANYGYTF